Sequencing of this T cell receptor beta chain was carried out in a study of T cells after yellow fever vaccination (dated by TCRdb to between 2018 and 2020). For context, the study as a whole: The SMART-Seq v4 Ultra Low Input RNA kit was used to prepare libraries from fractions with low cell numbers. To follow T-cell clones before and after both primary and booster YFV17D yellow fever vaccination, bulk TCR alpha and beta repertoires underwent longitudinal sequencing. Two healthy male donors, one aged 18 to 30 and one aged 30 to 40 years, were included in the cohort. Blood samples were taken at several timepoints before and after primary and secondary immunization, and bulk PBMC replicates and cell subsets were isolated. What the authors observed across the whole study: Because only two donors were included in the study, the extent to which the findings can be generalized is limited. A small fraction of clonotypes appeared in both the CD4 and CD8 compartments, likely as a result of convergent recombination. Compared with the primary T-cell response, the secondary T-cell response was weaker but faster, peaking on day 5 rather than day 15. Most clones expanded after primary vaccination were re-detected after the booster (about 96% of CD4 and about nine tenths of CD8), suggesting broad memory maintenance. Because abundant contaminating clonotypes from the bulk population could be contained in FACS-sorted repertoires, computational filtering was required.

Details on this clonotype: It has no known antigen specificity. No clone much larger than this one lies a single base away; base qualities are absent.

For sequencing, an Illumina NovaSeq 6000 was employed. TCR cDNA was synthesized by 5'RACE template switching, through which a universal primer site and unique molecular identifiers were introduced. Priming for cDNA synthesis came from both the TCR alpha and TCR beta constant segments. Two PCR steps were used to amplify libraries, with sample barcodes and sequencing adapters being added in the second step. Sequencing of libraries was performed on Illumina HiSeq 2500 (2x100 bp) or NovaSeq (2x150 bp). In the source study's methods: MIGEC was used to demultiplex reads and collapse the reads into UMI consensus sequences, and MiXCR was used for V(D)J alignment. Vaccine-responding clonotypes were defined with edgeR using replicate PBMC samples, requiring FDR below 0.01 and a log2 fold change above 5 up to day 15. Bulk clonotypes were assigned CD4 or CD8 identity according to which sequenced CD4 or CD8 repertoire held them at higher abundance. TCRdb trimmed public reads at Q25 via fastp, called clones via MiXCR and kept in-frame beta chains. Each entry merges the rows of one CDR3 protein and shows their most common DNA and genes. The V and J calls and clone size are TCRdb's, not the authors'. Recorded for this sample are about 340,000 distinct CDR3 sequences; about 4% of them occurred a single time. The ten largest account for 24% of the sample.

The intended sense of this specimen's treatment or condition label: live attenuated yellow fever vaccine strain. Two biological replicates of bulk PBMCs were collected at each blood-draw timepoint. PBMCs were isolated from peripheral blood using a standard Ficoll-Paque protocol. TriZol was used to extract RNA from bulk PBMCs, CD4 and CD8 fractions, and dextramer-positive and dextramer-negative fractions. The CDR3 numbers 12 residues from cysteine through phenylalanine. The only DNA kept is the CDR3, 36 bases in frame from the first base. In the germline V gene (reference sequence), CDR1 corresponds to LNHDA and CDR2 to SQIVND. The V end loses 6 bases and the J end loses 5 bases, and a stretch of 10 bases separates them.

This receptor was identified in a man between 18 and 35 years old who received the YFV17D yellow fever vaccine. The sample was PBMCs, taken 5 days after the yellow fever booster vaccination. The chain is assembled from TRBV19 and TRBJ2-5, with the identity of the D gene unclear. This receptor has the CDR3 CASSARGETQYF. In nucleotides, the sequence is TGTGCCAGTAGCGCACGTGGGGAGACCCAGTACTTC.